This TCR beta chain emerged from a study of T cells in localized non-small cell lung cancer (dated by TCRdb to the early 2020s). Context from the whole study: The study analyzed T cell repertoires of under 250 early-stage NSCLC patients, comparing tumors and uninvolved tumor-adjacent lungs. Of the NSCLC patients, around 130 were male and around 99 were female, and the mean age was approximately 66 years. The cohort comprised around 240 treatment-naïve NSCLC patients with resected, localized lung tumors.

From the cysteine up to the phenylalanine, the CDR3 has a length of 18 residues. The sequence is cut down to CDR3 DNA, 54 bases in frame from base 1. At the junction V is shortened by 2 bases and J by 1 base; bases outside the gene matches: 10. In the germline V gene, CDR1 corresponds to SGHNT and CDR2 to YENEEA. What the work shows at the level of the full study, not this receptor alone: Higher blood T cell density associated with longer overall survival, while higher adjacent-lung clonality associated with shorter survival. Of the top 100 tumor clones, a median of approximately 60 were detected in paired uninvolved adjacent lung; 28 were also among that lung's top 100. Because the study design was exploratory, TCR variables were selected using unadjusted p-values without false-discovery rate correction. Because multi-region sequencing of the tumors was not done, intratumor heterogeneity could not be ruled out. Uninvolved tumor-adjacent lung showed the highest T cell clonality, higher than tumor, which suggests more focused antigenic responses in the adjacent lung.

TCR beta CDR3 regions were sequenced from DNA using the immunoSEQ Assay. Concerning the study's data processing: T cell density was computed as TCR beta template counts normalized to usable DNA estimated by amplifying housekeeping genes. Richness was estimated using the preseqR package, with extrapolation to 400,000 templates for PBMC samples and to 120,000 templates for tissue samples. Clonality was calculated as one minus Pielou's evenness. Tissue-enriched TCRs were identified through differential abundance testing performed on productive amino-acid clonotypes, with a minimum total count of 5 and an alpha of 0.1. The Jaccard Index and the Morisita Overlap Index were used to measure repertoire overlap between compartments. GLIPH grouped TCR beta CDR3s together with public tetramer-defined viral CDR3s, and a viral motif had to include at least three viral sequences and also show V-gene enrichment. TCRdb took over this immuneACCESS table, retaining in-frame rearrangements with V and J assigned. Such tables are incomplete; in checked studies, under half of the missing clones stem from an unresolved V gene, and the remainder is unexplained. That table supplies the V and J calls and clone size; D and trimming were determined from the DNA. The sample table lists approximately 3,200 clones, approximately 23% of them with a count of one. The ten largest account for 23% of the sample.

In regard to this clone: Its antigen is currently not known. Within one base of it there is no much larger clone, and no base qualities were kept.

At diagnosis, tumor, uninvolved tumor-adjacent lung and peripheral blood were collected and then preserved as a mix of FFPE and fresh-frozen material. The clonotype was recovered from a woman between 40 and 69 years old with stage I lung adenocarcinoma. Sequencing was performed on lung tumor tissue, taken before any cancer treatment. This receptor chain uses TRBV11-3 and TRBJ1-1, with 10 bases aligning to TRBD1. The CDR3 in this case is CASSLRGDRGLRNTEAFF. The nucleotides read TGTGCCAGCAGCTTAAGGGGTGACAGGGGGCTGAGGAACACTGAAGCTTTCTTT.